This T cell receptor beta chain was sequenced in a study of blood T cells in healthy people across ages. In the study overall: Capture by template switching was about one barcoded beta molecule per two T cells.

A sample-barcoded 5' primer and a J-beta primer mix were used in a second PCR of roughly 7 to 11 cycles. TCRdb fed the 5' RACE reads into MiXCR, producing one record per CDR3 protein. The sample consists of 1.5 million to 2 million distinct CDR3 sequences, about 35% of them appearing once. Findings and caveats of the study: The CMV status of each donor remained undetermined, and this could have confounded shifts in expanded clonotypes.

This CDR3 has 12 amino acids. Germline assignment: CDR1 MNHNS and CDR2 SASEGT. Trimming removed 7 bases at V and 3 bases at J, with 9 bases between. As regards this clonotype: Its antigen remains unidentified.

The sequence was obtained from a woman aged 25 to 45 in good health. This chain joins TRBV6-1 and TRBJ2-5; no clear D gene. What was sequenced was blood. The CDR3 DNA reads as TGTGCCAGCACCTACTCAAAAGAGACCCAGTACTTC. This codes for CASTYSKETQYF.